This paragraph covers one TCR beta chain sequence. As yet, its antigen is unknown. Sequencing used immunoSEQ multiplex PCR; TCRdb keeps in-frame clones, though not all of them. The sample holds approximately 82,000 clones; about 89% are singletons and the top ten take 8% to 10%. Germline CDR1 SGHAT, CDR2 FQDESV (reference sequence). There are 13 residues in the CDR3. V shed 3 bases, J shed 6 bases, and the junction held 1 base outside the gene matches. These data belong to a study of OX40 agonist ivuxolimab in advanced cancers. About the study: It was ivuxolimab, an agonistic anti-OX40 (CD134) antibody, that patients were treated with. Ivuxolimab was delivered to patients intravenously every 2 weeks at doses spanning 0.01 to 10 mg/kg.

Study-level results: More expanded clones were seen, on average, in CD8+ T cells than in CD4+. Expanded peripheral T cell antigen specificity was not determined.

This receptor was obtained from an adult with an advanced solid tumor such as melanoma, head and neck, liver or kidney cancer. The rearrangement uses TRBV11-1 and TRBJ1-2; 10 bases agree with TRBD1. Sequencing used CD4+ or CD8+ T cells sorted from blood, obtained in a trial of the OX40 agonist ivuxolimab. CDR3 in amino acids: CASSFGQGDGYTF. CDR3 DNA: TGTGCCAGCAGCTTCGGACAGGGGGATGGCTACACCTTC.